This T cell receptor (beta chain) was identified in a study of yellow fever vaccine responses in identical twins. TCRdb independently ran MiXCR on the RT-PCR reads; one entry per CDR3 protein. The sample lists roughly 1,800 distinct CDR3 sequences; about 87% were seen once. Details on this clonotype: Antigen unknown.

V was clipped by 1 base and J by 3 bases; unmatched bases: 3. CDR1 is DFQATT, CDR2 SNEGSKA, per germline (reference sequence). This CDR3 is 15 amino acids long. General study findings and limits: Twins' vaccine T cell responses were reported to seem partly convergent and partly personalized.

The sequences come from T cells from blood (PBMCs), unsorted or a sorted subset (not recorded which), collected before or after yellow fever vaccination (not recorded which). The receptor comes from a woman aged 18 to 35 who received the yellow fever vaccine. V and J are TRBV20-1 and TRBJ2-1, with TRBD2 matching over 10 bases. The CDR3 sequence is CSARVGTSDYNEQFF. CDR3 DNA sequence: TGCAGTGCTAGAGTCGGGACTAGCGACTACAATGAGCAGTTCTTC.